These 17 T cell receptor beta chains were all obtained from the same sample, sequenced in a study of vaccination and CD4 T cells after COVID-19. Treatment meaning: roughly 11-day PBMC culture with coronavirus spike peptide pools or control peptides (ViraFEST assay). Cultured CD4+ T-cell DNA underwent Oncomine TCR Beta short-read sequencing. MiXCR, applied by TCRdb to the PCR reads, yields one record per CDR3 protein. Among approximately 12,000 distinct CDR3 sequences listed, 40% to 60% were seen once. Their cognate antigens are unknown. The sample taken for sequencing was CD4+ T cells from blood, cultured in vitro. The receptors were gathered from a human donor who had recovered from COVID-19.

The V gene is TRBV7-2, the J gene TRBJ1-1; D uncertain. Trimming stripped 4 bases from V and 7 bases from J, with 16 bases between. Germline values: CDR1 SGHTA, CDR2 FQGNSA. This CDR3 region has 14 residues. The CDR3 sequence: CASSSWTVGVEAFF. DNA of the CDR3: TGTGCCAGCAGCTCATGGACGGTGGGAGTTGAAGCTTTCTTT. Drawing the rest from reference TRBV7-2 and TRBJ1-1, the complete variable domain is GAGVSQSPSNKVTEKGKDVELRCDPISGHTALYWYRQSLGQGLEFLIYFQGNSAPDKSGLPSDRFSAERTGGSVSTLTIQRTQQEDSAVYLCASSSWTVGVEAFFGQGTRLTVV.

The chain combines TRBV4-1 with TRBJ1-1; a possible D gene is TRBD1 (5 bases). The V end was cut by 4 bases, the J end by 4 bases, with 13 bases between. Germline V gives CDR1 MGHRA, CDR2 YSYEKL. The CDR3 extends over 14 amino acids. The CDR3 is CASSPPTEGTEAFF. The CDR3 DNA follows: TGCGCCAGCAGCCCGCCGACAGAGGGCACTGAAGCTTTCTTT.

This clonotype was seen a few times. The rearrangement links TRBV12-3 or TRBV12-4 to TRBJ2-6, with D perhaps matching TRBD1 (8 bases). The V end was cut by 3 bases, the J end by 0 bases, with 21 bases between. The CDR3 consists of 20 residues. The CDR3 protein is CASSLGRQGTILSGANVLTF. CDR3 in DNA: TGTGCCAGCAGTTTGGGTCGACAGGGGACTATCCTCTCTGGGGCCAACGTCCTGACTTTC.

The chain is built from TRBV30 and TRBJ1-2, with D possibly TRBD1 on 6 matching bases. In germline, CDR1 is GTSNPN, CDR2 SVGIG (reference sequence). V lost 2 bases and J lost 7, with 8 bases in between. The CDR3 has 11 residues. This CDR3 is CAWSLGAGYTF. The CDR3 region has the DNA TGTGCCTGGAGTCTGGGGGCTGGCTACACCTTC. Together with reference TRBV30 and TRBJ1-2, the CDR3 gives the full variable domain: SQTIHQWPATLVQPVGSPLSLECTVEGTSNPNLYWYRQAAGRGLQLLFYSVGIGQISSEVPQNLSASRPQDRQFILSSKKLLLSDSGFYLCAWSLGAGYTFGSGTRLTVV.

The CDR3 sequence is CASSPGLISTDTQYF. The CDR3 region has the DNA TGTGCCAGCAGTCCGGGACTTATCAGCACAGATACGCAGTATTTT. The rearrangement uses TRBV6-2 or TRBV6-3 and TRBJ2-3, with a possible D match to TRBD2 (6 bases). Germline CDR1 reads MNHEY; CDR2 reads SVGEGT. The ends were cut back, 5 bases at V and 0 bases at J, with 12 bases in the middle. This CDR3 contains 15 residues.

The V gene is TRBV11-3, the J gene TRBJ2-1, with 10 bases that match TRBD2. V shed 2 bases, J shed 4 bases, and the junction held 5 bases outside the gene matches. The germline gives CDR1 SGHNT, CDR2 YENEEA. The CDR3 covers 16 residues. CDR3 nucleotides: TGTGCCAGCAGCTTAAGATCTAGCGGGGGATACAATGAGCAGTTCTTC. It encodes CASSLRSSGGYNEQFF.

J is TRBJ1-2 and V is TRBV29-1, with D possibly matching TRBD1 (5 bases). V lost 5 bases to trimming and J lost 7 bases, with 11 bases between them. The CDR3 sequence is 11 residues long. Germline V gene data show CDR1 as SQVTM and CDR2 as ANQGSEA. The CDR3 DNA reads as TGCAGCGTTTCAGGGTTAGCTGGCTACACCTTC. Residues: CSVSGLAGYTF.

V usage is TRBV11-3 and J usage is TRBJ2-5; D ambiguous. V lost 5 bases and J lost 5, with 24 bases in between. The CDR3 consists of 17 residues. Per the germline V gene, CDR1 is SGHNT and CDR2 is YENEEA. CDR3: CASSADLWGSVSETQYF. The CDR3 bases are TGTGCCAGCAGCGCTGACCTTTGGGGATCGGTGTCGGAGACCCAGTACTTC.

A few counts support this clonotype. The V and J genes are TRBV20-1 and TRBJ2-6; D remains unclear. Germline CDR1 reads DFQATT; CDR2 reads SNEGSKA (reference sequence). V lost 4 bases and J 0 bases, leaving 4 bases between the germline ends. The CDR3 consists of 13 residues. CDR3 DNA sequence: TGCAGTGCTACGTTCTCTGGGGCCAACGTCCTGACTTTC. Its protein is CSATFSGANVLTF.

This clonotype was counted between two and nine times. This chain uses TRBV11-3 with TRBJ2-3; the D call may be TRBD1 or TRBD2 (6 bases each). The CDR3 has 14 residues. Per the germline V gene, CDR1 is SGHNT and CDR2 is YENEEA. The V end lost 3 bases, the J end lost 1 base, and 8 bases lay between the germline ends. CDR3 sequence: CASSFRGGTDTQYF. CDR3 nucleotides: TGTGCCAGCAGCTTTAGGGGGGGCACAGATACGCAGTATTTT.

In its sample, this clonotype was seen a few times. The chain has TRBV30 and TRBJ2-3; TRBD2 agrees at 11 bases. This CDR3 has 13 amino acids. Germline-derived CDR1 and CDR2 are GTSNPN and SVGIG (reference sequence). Unmatched junction bases numbered 4, after V lost 7 bases and J lost 4 bases. The CDR3 nucleotides read TGTGCCTTTAGCGGGGGGGGTGCAGATACGCAGTATTTT. Amino acid sequence: CAFSGGGADTQYF. Full variable domain (missing parts from reference TRBV30 and TRBJ2-3): SQTIHQWPATLVQPVGSPLSLECTVEGTSNPNLYWYRQAAGRGLQLLFYSVGIGQISSEVPQNLSASRPQDRQFILSSKKLLLSDSGFYLCAFSGGGADTQYFGPGTRLTVL.

This clonotype was seen a few times. The V call is TRBV6-2 or TRBV6-3, the J call TRBJ1-5; 7 nucleotides line up with TRBD1. After removal of 2 bases from V and 2 bases from J, the junction contained 15 bases not matched to a gene. This CDR3 is 19 amino acids long. Germline V lookup: CDR1 MNHEY, CDR2 SVGEGT. CDR3 residues: CASSYVVRGGADGNQPQHF. The CDR3 DNA sequence: TGTGCCAGCAGTTACGTGGTCAGGGGGGGTGCAGACGGCAATCAGCCCCAGCATTTT.

The rearrangement uses TRBV2 and TRBJ1-5; D is unclear. The V and J ends lost 0 bases and 12 bases respectively, with 12 bases between them. Germline assignment: CDR1 SNHLY and CDR2 FYNNEI. The CDR3 spans 13 residues. CDR3 loop: CASSEAQTSHQHF. The CDR3 DNA reads as TGTGCCAGCAGTGAAGCCCAAACAAGTCACCAGCATTTT.

The chain is built from TRBV5-6 and TRBJ1-5, with D uncertain. Trimming took 0 bases from V and 5 from J, leaving 6 bases between them. This CDR3 contains 13 residues. Per germline, CDR1 SGHDT and CDR2 YYEEEE. CDR3: CASSLGRDQPQHF. In nucleotides, the CDR3 is TGTGCCAGCAGCTTGGGGCGGGATCAGCCCCAGCATTTT. Drawing the rest from reference TRBV5-6 and TRBJ1-5, the complete variable domain is DAGVTQSPTHLIKTRGQQVTLRCSPKSGHDTVSWYQQALGQGPQFIFQYYEEEERQRGNFPDRFSGHQFPNYSSELNVNALLLGDSALYLCASSLGRDQPQHFGDGTRLSIL.

This clonotype was detected only a few times. This chain joins TRBV2 and TRBJ2-1; D may be TRBD1 (5 bases). The V end lost 7 bases, the J end lost 0 bases, and 13 bases lay between the germline ends. The length of the CDR3 is 15 residues. The V gene's germline CDR1 is SNHLY and CDR2 FYNNEI. The CDR3 DNA reads TGTGCCAGCATCCGACAGCCAAGCTCCTACAATGAGCAGTTCTTC. Translating it yields CASIRQPSSYNEQFF.

Within the sample, this clonotype is medium-sized. The chain uses TRBV7-2 and TRBJ1-5, with unresolved D. The CDR3 loop spans 15 amino acids. Germline assignment: CDR1 SGHTA and CDR2 FQGNSA. The V end lost 4 bases, the J end lost 2 bases, and 12 bases lay between the germline ends. The CDR3 loop is CASSWAGGGNQPQHF. Here the CDR3 DNA reads TGTGCCAGCAGCTGGGCAGGAGGCGGCAATCAGCCCCAGCATTTT.

The gene calls are TRBV6-2 or TRBV6-3 and TRBJ2-1; the match to TRBD2 covers 8 bases. Germline trimming cut 6 bases from V and 10 bases from J; bases unmatched to any gene: 17. This CDR3 is 16 amino acids long. From germline, CDR1 is MNHEY and CDR2 SVGEGT. CDR3 protein: CASRSGGRSLAGEQFF. Here the CDR3 DNA reads TGTGCCAGCAGATCGGGCGGGAGGTCTTTAGCGGGGGAGCAGTTCTTC.